This TCR beta chain is from a study of OX40 agonist ivuxolimab in advanced cancers. Findings and limits, study-wide: The average count of expanded clones was higher among CD8+ T cells than among CD4+.

With autoimmune disease history or systemic immunosuppression, patients were excluded. The assay was immunoSEQ multiplex PCR, and TCRdb's table has in-frame clones only and misses some. The sample comprises about 70,000 clones, roughly 77% of which are singletons, and about 5% rests with the top ten. Comment on this clone: Antigen specificity is unknown.

Germline-derived CDR1 and CDR2 are SGDLS and YYNGEE. The V and J ends lost 3 bases and 8 bases respectively, with 12 bases between them. This CDR3 has 13 residues. This chain links TRBV9 with TRBJ2-1; D remains unclear. This TCR came from an adult with an advanced solid tumor such as melanoma, head and neck, liver or kidney cancer. The source material was CD4+ or CD8+ T cells sorted from blood, sampled in a trial of the OX40 agonist ivuxolimab. The CDR3 sequence is CASSAWGTDEQFF. DNA of the CDR3: TGTGCCAGCAGCGCGTGGGGTACGGATGAGCAGTTCTTC. Combining the CDR3 with reference TRBV9 and TRBJ2-1 gives the whole variable domain DSGVTQTPKHLITATGQRVTLRCSPRSGDLSVYWYQQSLDQGLQFLIQYYNGEERAKGNILERFSAQQFPDLHSELNLSSLELGDSALYFCASSAWGTDEQFFGPGTRLTVL.